Here is one T cell receptor beta chain with its context. Its antigen is not identified. These data come from a study of shared clonotypes between healthy human individuals. Study conclusions and caveats: Relative to memory subsets, naive subsets generally showed larger estimated richness.

In the authors' workflow: ImmunoSEQ yielded junction-only sequences lacking quality scores, so filtering differed. Sequencing used immunoSEQ multiplex PCR; TCRdb keeps in-frame clones, though not all of them. V and J calls and clone size are as listed in that table; D and trimming were resolved from the DNA. The sample carries approximately 810,000 clones, around 92% recorded once. Selected positively for CCR7 and CD45RO-negative, naive CD8 cells excluded terminally differentiated effector memory CD45RA+ cells. The sequence was obtained from a man younger than 40 in good health. The specimen was naive CD8+ T cells sorted from blood.

CDR3 residues: CASSLEWGRGLETQYF. CDR3 DNA: TGTGCCAGCAGCTTAGAATGGGGTAGGGGATTGGAGACCCAGTACTTC. The chain combines TRBV11-3 with TRBJ2-5; tentatively, D is TRBD1 (5 bases). This CDR3 comprises 16 residues. The V end was cut by 0 bases, the J end by 5 bases, with 16 bases between. The V gene's germline CDR1 is SGHNT and CDR2 YENEEA. Variable domain in full (rest from reference TRBV11-3 and TRBJ2-5): EAGVVQSPRYKIIEKKQPVAFWCNPISGHNTLYWYLQNLGQGPELLIRYENEEAVDDSQLPKDRFSAERLKGVDSTLKIQPAELGDSAVYLCASSLEWGRGLETQYFGPGTRLLVL.